Below, 31 T cell receptor beta chains from the same sample are listed, as sequenced in a study of post-analysis software for immune sequencing data. Study observations and caveats: In patients, TRBV5-6, TRBV5-1 and TRBV20-1 belonged to five TRBV segments found more frequently than in controls.

Antigen specificity for these receptors is unknown. Carried by the TCR beta cDNA libraries were unique molecular identifiers. TCRdb recomputed calls from the PCR reads with MiXCR, one row per CDR3 protein. The table has some 240,000 distinct CDR3 sequences, 35% to 40% seen once. Sequencing input: blood. These receptors came from a girl aged 10 to 17 with multiple sclerosis.

This clonotype was seen many times. The gene calls are TRBV5-1 and TRBJ2-3; a possible D gene is TRBD2 (6 bases). From germline, CDR1 is SGHRS and CDR2 YFSETQ. The CDR3 spans 14 residues. Trimming shortened V by 4 bases and J by 4 bases, and 13 bases separated the two germline ends. The CDR3: CASSRGGNADTQYF. In nucleotides, the CDR3 is TGCGCCAGCAGCCGTGGGGGGAACGCAGATACGCAGTATTTT.

This chain joins TRBV29-1 and TRBJ2-1, with 14 positions matching TRBD2. V lost 6 bases, J lost 6 bases, and 1 base stayed unmatched. The CDR3 contains 13 residues. The germline gives CDR1 SQVTM, CDR2 ANQGSEA. The CDR3 protein is CSVGLAGGNEQFF. The DNA for the CDR3 is TGCAGCGTAGGACTAGCGGGAGGCAATGAGCAGTTCTTC.

The chain combines TRBV5-1 with TRBJ1-2; unclear D gene. Germline loops: CDR1 SGHRS, CDR2 YFSETQ. The CDR3 loop spans 15 amino acids. Trimming shortened V by 0 bases and J by 2 bases, and 11 bases separated the two germline ends. CDR3 bases: TGCGCCAGCAGCTTGGAGCGGGGTAGGAACTATGGCTACACCTTC. Encoded protein: CASSLERGRNYGYTF.

Ten or more counts support this clonotype. The rearrangement uses TRBV20-1 and TRBJ2-3; D is uncertain. The CDR3 has 13 amino acids. CDR1 and CDR2 from the germline V gene are DFQATT and SNEGSKA (reference sequence). The V end lost 4 bases, the J end lost 1 base, and 9 bases lay between the germline ends. The CDR3 DNA reads TGCAGTGCTATGCGGAAAGGCACAGATACGCAGTATTTT. The encoded protein is CSAMRKGTDTQYF.

At least ten counts were recorded for this clonotype. The rearrangement uses TRBV9 and TRBJ2-1; D might be TRBD2 (6 bases). The CDR3 runs 11 residues. Per the germline V gene, CDR1 is SGDLS and CDR2 is YYNGEE. V lost 3 bases and J lost 10, with 8 bases in between. The chain's CDR3 is CASSADYEQFF. The CDR3 bases are TGTGCCAGCAGCGCGGACTACGAGCAGTTCTTC.

The table lists this clonotype with many counts. The V call is TRBV6-6, the J call TRBJ1-2; the D is unclear. The V gene lost 5 bases and the J gene lost 3 bases, with 7 bases spanning the gap. The CDR3 sequence is 12 residues long. Germline values: CDR1 MNHNY, CDR2 SVGAGI (reference sequence). In nucleotides, the CDR3 is TGTGCCAGCAGTGGTGACGACTATGGCTACACCTTC. This codes for CASSGDDYGYTF.

Ten or more counts support this clonotype. The V gene is TRBV6-4, the J gene TRBJ2-1; D is undetermined. The V gene lost 2 bases and the J gene lost 2 bases, with 10 bases spanning the gap. Germline V lookup: CDR1 MRHNA, CDR2 SNTAGT. The CDR3 is 15 residues long. As DNA, the CDR3 is TGTGCCAGCAGTGACGGCTCCCCCGCCTACAATGAGCAGTTCTTC. It codes for CASSDGSPAYNEQFF.

Comment on this clonotype: With a much larger clone just one base away, this may be a read error. The CDR3 here is CTSTLMGSGANVLTF. The CDR3 nucleotides are TGTACCAGCACCCTAATGGGCTCTGGGGCCAACGTCCTGACTTTC. The chain joins TRBV6-2 or TRBV6-3 to TRBJ2-6; no firm D call. CDR1 MNHEY and CDR2 SVGEGT come from the germline V gene. CDR3 length: 15 amino acids.

The sample holds a few counts of this clonotype. The rearrangement joins TRBV5-1 to TRBJ2-1, with a tentative D call TRBD2 (6 bases). V shed 4 bases and J shed 0 bases, with 14 bases lying between them. In germline, CDR1 is SGHRS, CDR2 YFSETQ. The CDR3 spans 16 residues. The CDR3 region is CASSGRTTSSYNEQFF. In DNA, the CDR3 is TGCGCCAGCAGCGGGAGGACTACGAGCTCCTACAATGAGCAGTTCTTC.

This clonotype was found a few times. The rearrangement joins TRBV24-1 to TRBJ2-1; the D gene is possibly TRBD2 (6 bases). This CDR3 has 17 residues. Trimming stripped 4 bases from V and 5 bases from J, with 20 bases between. The germline V gene encodes CDR1 KGHDR and CDR2 SFDVKD. The CDR3 DNA follows: TGTGCCACCAGTGAGGGGGGTGGCGGGAAAAAAGACAATGAGCAGTTCTTC. It specifies CATSEGGGGKKDNEQFF.

This clonotype has at least ten counts. V and J are TRBV5-1 and TRBJ2-5, with D unclear. V was trimmed by 0 bases and J by 0 bases, leaving 15 bases between them. The CDR3 totals 17 residues. Germline assignment: CDR1 SGHRS and CDR2 YFSETQ. This chain's CDR3 is CASSLGASRTYQETQYF. The CDR3 DNA follows: TGCGCCAGCAGCTTGGGGGCAAGCAGAACGTACCAAGAGACCCAGTACTTC.

The chain carries TRBV14 and TRBJ1-1, with D perhaps matching TRBD1 (6 bases). CDR3 size: 13 residues. Trimming stripped 6 bases from V and 3 bases from J, with 11 bases between. Germline values: CDR1 SGHDN, CDR2 FVKESK. The CDR3 is CASRPDRHTEAFF. CDR3 nucleotides: TGTGCCAGCAGACCTGACAGGCACACTGAAGCTTTCTTT.

This clonotype has at least ten counts. The V gene is TRBV5-1, the J gene TRBJ2-3, with 8 nucleotides matching TRBD1. There are 15 residues in the CDR3. With V trimmed by 5 bases and J by 2 bases, 7 bases remained unmatched. From germline, CDR1 is SGHRS and CDR2 YFSETQ. Written as DNA, the CDR3 is TGCGCCAGCAGTGGGGAGACAGGGGTCACAGATACGCAGTATTTT. Its translation: CASSGETGVTDTQYF.

The chain couples TRBV30 to TRBJ2-1; unclear D gene. Germline V CDR1 and CDR2: GTSNPN, SVGIG (reference sequence). V lost 1 base to trimming and J lost 5 bases, with 3 bases between them. The CDR3 is 11 amino acids. CDR3 DNA: TGTGCCTGGAGTGGACACAATGAGCAGTTCTTC. Amino acids: CAWSGHNEQFF.

CDR3 bases: TGTGCCACCAGCGTTCGAGGCAGGGGCGAAAAACTGTTTTTT. Its protein product is CATSVRGRGEKLFF. V usage is TRBV15 and J usage is TRBJ1-4; a possible D gene is TRBD1 (6 bases). The CDR3 is 14 residues long. CDR1 and CDR2 from the germline V gene are LNHNV and YYDKDF (reference sequence). Trimming left V 5 bases short and J 8 bases short, with 15 bases between.

In its sample, this clonotype was seen a few times. CDR3 coding DNA: TGTGCCAGCAGCCCGCAGACAGGGCTTGCGTACTATGGCTACACCTTC. It translates to CASSPQTGLAYYGYTF. V gene TRBV7-2 combines with J gene TRBJ1-2; TRBD1 matches at 7 bases. With 5 bases clipped from V and 3 bases from J, the junction kept 12 bases outside the gene matches. This CDR3 spans 16 amino acids. Germline V gives CDR1 SGHTA, CDR2 FQGNSA.

This clonotype was recorded at least ten times. The chain is built from TRBV5-1 and TRBJ2-6, with TRBD2 as a possible D gene (5 bases). The CDR3 extends over 16 amino acids. Germline V lookup: CDR1 SGHRS, CDR2 YFSETQ. The V and J ends lost 0 bases and 2 bases respectively, with 9 bases between them. DNA of the CDR3: TGCGCCAGCAGCTTGGAAGTGGGAGCTGGGGCCAACGTCCTGACTTTC. Translating it yields CASSLEVGAGANVLTF.

This clonotype was counted ten times or more. J is TRBJ2-3 and V is TRBV6-2 or TRBV6-3, with TRBD2 matching 12 bases. The germline V gene has CDR1 MNHEY and CDR2 SVGEGT. V lost 4 bases, J lost 0 bases, and 11 bases stayed unmatched. The CDR3 extends over 19 amino acids. As DNA, the CDR3 is TGTGCCAGCAGTTCCGGGACTAGCGGGCTGATAATTAGCACAGATACGCAGTATTTT. Its protein product is CASSSGTSGLIISTDTQYF.

This clonotype has a count of ten or more. The chain carries TRBV4-2 and TRBJ2-5; 9 bases match TRBD2. The CDR3 sequence is 17 residues long. After removal of 0 bases from V and 2 bases from J, the junction contained 7 bases not matched to a gene. In germline, CDR1 is LGHNA, CDR2 YNFKEQ. CDR3 in amino acids: CASSQEPSGTRQETQYF. The CDR3 DNA sequence: TGTGCCAGCAGCCAAGAGCCTAGCGGGACTCGGCAAGAGACCCAGTACTTC.

The chain couples TRBV7-2 to TRBJ1-1; 7 bases map to TRBD1. The CDR3 extends over 15 amino acids. Germline CDR1 and CDR2: SGHTA and FQGNSA. The ends lost 4 bases at V and 4 bases at J; junction bases unmatched: 9. The CDR3 spells CASSSGGLRGTEAFF. CDR3 DNA: TGTGCCAGCAGCTCAGGGGGGCTAAGGGGCACTGAAGCTTTCTTT.

This chain links TRBV7-8 with TRBJ2-3; possibly TRBD2 for D (7 bases). V shed 6 bases and J shed 1 base, with 17 bases lying between them. Germline V gene lookup returns CDR1 SGHVS and CDR2 FQNEAQ. This CDR3 spans 16 amino acids. CDR3 DNA: TGTGCCAGCAGAGAAACGCGGGGGCCTGGCACAGATACGCAGTATTTT. This encodes CASRETRGPGTDTQYF. The full variable domain, completed using reference TRBV7-8 and TRBJ2-3, is GAGVSQSPRYKVAKRGQDVALRCDPISGHVSLFWYQQALGQGPEFLTYFQNEAQLDKSGLPSDRFFAERPEGSVSTLKIQRTQQEDSAVYLCASRETRGPGTDTQYFGPGTRLTVL.

This clonotype came up a few times. The V gene is TRBV20-1, the J gene TRBJ2-7; possibly TRBD2 for D (5 bases). The germline V gene encodes CDR1 DFQATT and CDR2 SNEGSKA (reference sequence). V lost 0 bases and J lost 7, with 7 bases in between. The CDR3 consists of 11 residues. The CDR3 here is CSARDRGEQYF. CDR3 nucleotide sequence: TGCAGTGCTAGAGATAGAGGGGAGCAGTACTTC.

This clonotype was picked up many times. Written as DNA, the CDR3 is TGTGCCAGCAGCTACGACAGGGACGGGACCCAGTACTTC. It translates to CASSYDRDGTQYF. The V call is TRBV11-2, the J call TRBJ2-5; TRBD1 aligns across 7 bases. Germline CDR1 and CDR2: SGHAT and FQNNGV. Trimming at V came to 4 bases and at J to 7 bases, leaving 6 bases not matched to a gene. The CDR3 has 13 residues. The entire variable domain, with the rest obtained from reference TRBV11-2 and TRBJ2-5, is as follows: EAGVAQSPRYKIIEKRQSVAFWCNPISGHATLYWYQQILGQGPKLLIQFQNNGVVDDSQLPKDRFSAERLKGVDSTLKIQPAKLEDSAVYLCASSYDRDGTQYFGPGTRLLVL.

This clonotype has just a few counts. This could be a read error, since a much larger clone is one nucleotide away. The chain employs TRBV4-1 and TRBJ2-3; possibly TRBD2 for D (6 bases). The length of the CDR3 is 15 residues. From germline, CDR1 is MGHRA and CDR2 YSYEKL. As DNA, the CDR3 is TGCGCCAGCAGCCAAGAGGCGGGACTGGCAGATATGCAGTATTTT. Its translation: CASSQEAGLADMQYF.

The rearrangement joins TRBV6-5 to TRBJ1-3; the match to TRBD1 covers 9 bases. The CDR3 covers 15 residues. The germline V gene has CDR1 MNHEY and CDR2 SVGAGI. After removal of 6 bases from V and 2 bases from J, the junction contained 5 bases not matched to a gene. The CDR3 sequence: CASRWDREAGNTIYF. The DNA of the CDR3 is TGTGCCAGCAGATGGGACAGGGAGGCTGGAAACACCATATATTTT.

This clonotype was detected only a few times. J is TRBJ1-1 and V is TRBV29-1, with D maybe TRBD1 (5 bases). The germline V and J ends were trimmed by 4 bases and 1 base, with 16 bases remaining between them. The CDR3 contains 15 residues. The germline V gene has CDR1 SQVTM and CDR2 ANQGSEA. The CDR3 DNA sequence: TGCAGCGTTGGCGGGGAGACAGTTACGAACACTGAAGCTTTCTTT. It is translated as CSVGGETVTNTEAFF.

This clonotype was detected only a few times. The chain joins TRBV4-1 to TRBJ2-7; a weak D match, TRBD2 (6 bases). This CDR3 is 15 amino acids long. Germline V gene lookup returns CDR1 MGHRA and CDR2 YSYEKL. The ends were cut back, 3 bases at V and 2 bases at J, with 14 bases in the middle. The CDR3 nucleotides read TGCGCCAGCAGCCAGGGCGGGATCACTGCCTACGAGCAGTACTTC. Translated: CASSQGGITAYEQYF.

The sample holds a few counts of this clonotype. The J gene is TRBJ2-2, the V gene TRBV28; D ambiguous. This CDR3 spans 14 amino acids. Germline V gives CDR1 MDHEN, CDR2 SYDVKM. Trimming took off 4 bases at V and 2 bases at J, with 8 bases between the two ends. In DNA form, the CDR3 reads TGTGCCAGCAGTTCCCAGGATAACACCGGGGAGCTGTTTTTT. As protein: CASSSQDNTGELFF. Based on the CDR3 plus reference TRBV28 and TRBJ2-2, the full variable domain is DVKVTQSSRYLVKRTGEKVFLECVQDMDHENMFWYRQDPGLGLRLIYFSYDVKMKEKGDIPEGYSVSREKKERFSLILESASTNQTSMYLCASSSQDNTGELFFGEGSRLTVL.

The V call is TRBV7-9, the J call TRBJ2-1; the D gene is possibly TRBD2 (7 bases). CDR1 and CDR2 from the germline V gene are SEHNR and FQNEAQ (reference sequence). V was pared by 5 bases and J by 7 bases, with 18 bases between. The length of the CDR3 is 15 residues. The CDR3 region is CASSPPGGRENEQFF. CDR3 nucleotide sequence: TGTGCCAGCAGCCCGCCGGGGGGCAGGGAGAATGAGCAGTTCTTC.

Points on this clonotype: Given a much more abundant clone one base away, this may be a read error. The V gene is TRBV12-3 or TRBV12-4, the J gene TRBJ2-5; D not resolved. Trimming left V 3 bases short and J 11 bases short, with 13 bases between. This CDR3 comprises 12 residues. The CDR3 is CASSLGSGEQYF. CDR3 DNA sequence: TGTGCCAGCAGTTTGGGAAGTGGTGAGCAGTACTTC.

This clonotype was recorded at least ten times. The chain links TRBV18 to TRBJ2-1; D is unresolved. The germline V gene has CDR1 KGHSH and CDR2 LQKENI. The CDR3 has 13 amino acids. V was trimmed by 6 bases and J by 5 bases, leaving 11 bases between them. This CDR3 is CASSTNMDNEQFF. DNA of the CDR3: TGTGCCAGCTCGACGAATATGGACAATGAGCAGTTCTTC.